The 13 T cell receptor beta chains reported below all come from one sample, sequenced in a study of blood T cell repertoires in COVID-19. Sequencing used immunoSEQ multiplex PCR; TCRdb keeps in-frame clones, though not all of them. The sample consists of fewer than 250,000 clones, under 85% of them appearing once. The sequenced material came from peripheral blood. Source of these receptors: a human donor in a cohort sampled during active COVID-19.

The chain joins TRBV19 to TRBJ2-7, with D perhaps TRBD2 (5 bases). Trimming took off 5 bases at V and 6 bases at J, with 14 bases between the two ends. Per the germline V gene, CDR1 is LNHDA and CDR2 is SQIVND (reference sequence). The CDR3 length is 13 residues. This CDR3 reads CASSFLGLGEQYF. DNA for the CDR3: TGTGCCAGTAGTTTCCTCGGACTTGGCGAGCAGTACTTC.

The genes are TRBV4-1 and TRBJ1-2; TRBD1 aligns across 12 bases. The CDR3 has 20 residues. CDR1 and CDR2 from the germline V gene are MGHRA and YSYEKL. Unmatched junction bases numbered 17, after V lost 1 base and J lost 5 bases. The CDR3 region is CASSQGGGRDRGPYFYGYTF. DNA of the CDR3: TGCGCCAGCAGCCAAGGAGGGGGTCGGGACAGGGGGCCATATTTTTATGGCTACACCTTC.

The count of this clone is one. V gene TRBV28 combines with J gene TRBJ2-3; the D gene is possibly TRBD2 (5 bases). Germline values: CDR1 MDHEN, CDR2 SYDVKM. V lost 3 bases and J lost 3, with 10 bases in between. CDR3 length: 14 amino acids. The CDR3 spells CASSFRTGTDTQYF. In DNA, the CDR3 is TGTGCCAGCAGTTTCCGGACGGGGACAGATACGCAGTATTTT.

The rearrangement uses TRBV6-4 and TRBJ2-3; 7 positions match TRBD2. Trimming at V came to 3 bases and at J to 2 bases, leaving 8 bases not matched to a gene. CDR3 length: 16 residues. The germline gives CDR1 MRHNA, CDR2 SNTAGT. CDR3 coding DNA: TGTGCCAGCAGTGATACGGCGGGAGACCCCACAGATACGCAGTATTTT. Translation gives CASSDTAGDPTDTQYF.

V and J are TRBV6-6 and TRBJ1-4, with 10 bases fitting TRBD1. The germline CDR1 and CDR2 sequences are MNHNY and SVGAGI (reference sequence). The CDR3 sequence is 14 residues long. V gave up 5 bases and J gave up 8 bases; unmatched junction bases: 5. The DNA of the CDR3 is TGTGCCAGCAGTAAGGGACAGGGGCGAGAAAAACTGTTTTTT. Its translation is CASSKGQGREKLFF.

V is TRBV4-1 and J is TRBJ1-5; 12 bases align to TRBD1. The V gene end was trimmed by 3 bases and the J gene end by 11 bases; junction bases not matched to a gene: 8. This CDR3 contains 15 residues. The germline V gene encodes CDR1 MGHRA and CDR2 YSYEKL. The CDR3 nucleotides are TGCGCCAGCAGCCATCCGGGACAGGGGGCTGTGGCCCAGCATTTT. Encoded protein: CASSHPGQGAVAQHF.

V and J are TRBV28 and TRBJ2-2, with TRBD1 matching 12 bases. J was trimmed by 4 bases and V by 8 bases; bases with no gene match: 17. CDR1 and CDR2 from the germline V gene are MDHEN and SYDVKM. The CDR3 consists of 19 residues. As DNA, the CDR3 is TGTGCCAGCGCGGGTCCCCTCGGGGACAGGGGGCGCGGCACCGGGGAGCTGTTTTTT. This translates into CASAGPLGDRGRGTGELFF.

This clone appeared a single time. The chain links TRBV3-1 (or the pseudogene TRBV3-2) to TRBJ2-7, with D possibly matching TRBD2 (5 bases). V was shortened by 1 base and J by 6 bases, with 16 bases between the two germline ends. The CDR3 sequence is 15 residues long. Per germline, CDR1 LGHDT and CDR2 YNNKEL (reference sequence). The CDR3 coding sequence is TGTGCCAGCAGCCAAGGGGTATCGAGTGCGGGCGAGCAGTACTTC. Residues: CASSQGVSSAGEQYF.

This rearrangement joins TRBV30 to TRBJ2-3; 12 bases are a match to TRBD2. Trimming took 0 bases from V and 9 from J; bases not matched to a gene: 4. CDR1 GTSNPN and CDR2 SVGIG come from the germline V gene (reference sequence). The CDR3 extends over 14 amino acids. This CDR3 reads CAWSVPSGGATQYF. CDR3 nucleotide sequence: TGTGCCTGGAGTGTACCTAGCGGGGGGGCCACGCAGTATTTT.

This clone was recorded only once. The gene calls are TRBV19 and TRBJ1-4; 7 bases map to TRBD1. V trimming: 3 bases; J trimming: 5 bases; junction bases outside the gene matches: 3. Germline V gene data show CDR1 as LNHDA and CDR2 as SQIVND (reference sequence). The CDR3 is 14 amino acids. CDR3 DNA sequence: TGTGCCAGTAGTATCGGAGGGGGCAATGAAAAACTGTTTTTT. Its protein product is CASSIGGGNEKLFF.

This chain uses TRBV30 with TRBJ1-5; 9 nucleotides match TRBD1. Germline loops: CDR1 GTSNPN, CDR2 SVGIG (reference sequence). The CDR3 sequence is 15 residues long. V shed 2 bases and J 6 bases; nucleotides not matched to a gene: 8. In nucleotides, the CDR3 is TGTGCCTGGAGTACAACAGGGGGCGACGGTCAGCCCCAGCATTTT. Translation: CAWSTTGGDGQPQHF.

The chain joins TRBV5-4 to TRBJ2-7; TRBD2 agrees at 10 bases. Germline V gene lookup returns CDR1 SGHNT and CDR2 YYREEE (reference sequence). V shed 3 bases and J 4 bases; nucleotides not matched to a gene: 7. The CDR3 runs to 15 residues. CDR3 in DNA: TGTGCCAGCAGCTCCCTTGAGGGACTAGCGTACGAGCAGTACTTC. It is translated as CASSSLEGLAYEQYF. Drawing the rest from reference TRBV5-4 and TRBJ2-7, the complete variable domain is ETGVTQSPTHLIKTRGQQVTLRCSSQSGHNTVSWYQQALGQGPQFIFQYYREEENGRGNFPPRFSGLQFPNYSSELNVNALELDDSALYLCASSSLEGLAYEQYFGPGTRLTVT.

The rearrangement joins TRBV7-8 to TRBJ1-3; 7 bases agree with TRBD1. Germline values: CDR1 SGHVS, CDR2 FQNEAQ. V was pared by 5 bases and J by 0 bases, with 7 bases of the junction left unmatched. The CDR3 is made up of 16 amino acids. The CDR3 nucleotides are TGTGCCAGCAGCCAAACGGGACAGAGCTCTGGAAACACCATATATTTT. Translating it yields CASSQTGQSSGNTIYF.